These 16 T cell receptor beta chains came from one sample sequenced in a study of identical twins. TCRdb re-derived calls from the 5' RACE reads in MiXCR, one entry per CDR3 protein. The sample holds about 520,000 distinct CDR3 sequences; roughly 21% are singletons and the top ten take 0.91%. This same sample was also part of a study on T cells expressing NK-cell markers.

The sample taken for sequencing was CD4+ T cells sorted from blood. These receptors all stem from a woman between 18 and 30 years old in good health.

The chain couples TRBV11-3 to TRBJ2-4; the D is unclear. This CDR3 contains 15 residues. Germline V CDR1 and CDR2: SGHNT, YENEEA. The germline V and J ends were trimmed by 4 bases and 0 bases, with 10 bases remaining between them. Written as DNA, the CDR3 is TGTGCCAGCAGCTCCGGCCGGGTAGCCAAAAACATTCAGTACTTC. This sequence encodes CASSSGRVAKNIQYF.

CDR3 sequence: CASSPPRGLAGGHEQFF. CDR3 sequence (DNA): TGTGCCAGCAGCCCTCCCAGAGGACTAGCGGGGGGTCATGAGCAGTTCTTC. The gene calls are TRBV9 and TRBJ2-1, with 14 nucleotides matching TRBD2. The germline V gene encodes CDR1 SGDLS and CDR2 YYNGEE. The junction had 11 bases not matched to a gene; V was cut back by 4 bases and J by 8 bases. CDR3 length equals 17 residues.

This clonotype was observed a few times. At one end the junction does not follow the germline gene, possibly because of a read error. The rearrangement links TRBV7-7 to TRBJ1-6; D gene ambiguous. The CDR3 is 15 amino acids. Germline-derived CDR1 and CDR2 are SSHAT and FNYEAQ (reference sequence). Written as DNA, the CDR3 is TGTGCTAGCAGCCCGAGTACAGCTCCGAATTCACCCCTCCACTTT. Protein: CASSPSTAPNSPLHF.

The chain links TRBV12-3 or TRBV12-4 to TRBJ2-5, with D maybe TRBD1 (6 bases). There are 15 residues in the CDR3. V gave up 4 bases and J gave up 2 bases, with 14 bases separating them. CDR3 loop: CASSSRGQPQETQYF. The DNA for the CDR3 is TGTGCCAGCAGTTCAAGAGGACAGCCACAAGAGACCCAGTACTTC.

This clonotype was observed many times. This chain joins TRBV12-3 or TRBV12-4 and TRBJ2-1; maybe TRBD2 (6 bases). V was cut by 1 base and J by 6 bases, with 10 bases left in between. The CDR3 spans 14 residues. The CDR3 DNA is TGTGCCAGCAGTTTAGGATTAGCGGTCAATGAGCAGTTCTTC. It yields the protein CASSLGLAVNEQFF.

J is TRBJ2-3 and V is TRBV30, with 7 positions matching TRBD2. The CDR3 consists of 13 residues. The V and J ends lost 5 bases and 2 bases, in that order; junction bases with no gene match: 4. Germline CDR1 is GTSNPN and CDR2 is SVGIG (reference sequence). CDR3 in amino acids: CAWCSGYTDTQYF. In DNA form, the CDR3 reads TGTGCCTGGTGTAGCGGGTACACAGATACGCAGTATTTT.

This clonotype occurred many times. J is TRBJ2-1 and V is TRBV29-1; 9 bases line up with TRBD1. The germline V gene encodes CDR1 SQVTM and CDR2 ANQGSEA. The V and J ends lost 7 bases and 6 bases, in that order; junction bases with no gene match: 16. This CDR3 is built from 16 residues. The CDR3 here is CSAKRQGVVVGNEQFF. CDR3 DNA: TGCAGCGCTAAACGACAGGGGGTGGTCGTCGGCAATGAGCAGTTCTTC.

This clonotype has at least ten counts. CDR3 DNA: TGTGCCAGCAACCAGGACAGCTATAATTCACCCCTCCACTTT. Its protein is CASNQDSYNSPLHF. This sequence joins TRBV6-1 and TRBJ1-6; D is possibly TRBD1 (6 bases). Per the germline V gene, CDR1 is MNHNS and CDR2 is SASEGT. The CDR3 is 14 residues long. The ends were cut back, 7 bases at V and 3 bases at J, with 10 bases in the middle.

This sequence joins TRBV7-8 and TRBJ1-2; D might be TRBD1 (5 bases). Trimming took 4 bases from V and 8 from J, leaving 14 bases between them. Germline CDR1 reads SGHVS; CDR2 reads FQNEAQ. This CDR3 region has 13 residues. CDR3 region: CASSYGGQGGYTF. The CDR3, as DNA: TGTGCCAGCAGCTACGGCGGGCAGGGCGGCTACACCTTC. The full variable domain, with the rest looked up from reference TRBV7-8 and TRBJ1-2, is GAGVSQSPRYKVAKRGQDVALRCDPISGHVSLFWYQQALGQGPEFLTYFQNEAQLDKSGLPSDRFFAERPEGSVSTLKIQRTQQEDSAVYLCASSYGGQGGYTFGSGTRLTVV.

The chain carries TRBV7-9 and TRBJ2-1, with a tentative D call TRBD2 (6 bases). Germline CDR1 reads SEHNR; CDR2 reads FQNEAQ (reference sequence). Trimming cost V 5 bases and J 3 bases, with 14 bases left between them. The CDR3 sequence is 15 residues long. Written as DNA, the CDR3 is TGTGCCAGCAGCACCTCCGGGACTTTCTACAATGAGCAGTTCTTC. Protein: CASSTSGTFYNEQFF.

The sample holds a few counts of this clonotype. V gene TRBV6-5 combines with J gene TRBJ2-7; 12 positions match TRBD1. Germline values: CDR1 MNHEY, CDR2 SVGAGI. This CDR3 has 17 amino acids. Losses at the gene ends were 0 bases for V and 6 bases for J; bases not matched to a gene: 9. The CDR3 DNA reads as TGTGCCAGCAGTTACTCGTATCCCGGGACAGGGGGCCCCGAGCAGTACTTC. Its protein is CASSYSYPGTGGPEQYF.

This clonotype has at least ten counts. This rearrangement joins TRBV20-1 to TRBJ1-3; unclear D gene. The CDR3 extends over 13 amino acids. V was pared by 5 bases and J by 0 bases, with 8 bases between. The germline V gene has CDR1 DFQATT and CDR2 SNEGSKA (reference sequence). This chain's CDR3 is CSARLISGNTIYF. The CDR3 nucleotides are TGCAGTGCTCGTCTGATCTCTGGAAACACCATATATTTT.

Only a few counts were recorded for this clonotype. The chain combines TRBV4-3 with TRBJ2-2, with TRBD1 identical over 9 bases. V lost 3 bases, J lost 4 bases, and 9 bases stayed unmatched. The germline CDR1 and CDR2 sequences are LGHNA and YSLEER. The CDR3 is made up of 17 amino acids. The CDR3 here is CASSQIPGQGITGELFF. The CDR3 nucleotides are TGCGCCAGCAGCCAGATTCCGGGACAGGGTATCACCGGGGAGCTGTTTTTT.

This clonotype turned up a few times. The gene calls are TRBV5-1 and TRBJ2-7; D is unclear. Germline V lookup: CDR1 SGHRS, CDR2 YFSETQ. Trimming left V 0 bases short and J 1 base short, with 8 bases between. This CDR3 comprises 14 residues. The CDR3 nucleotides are TGCGCCAGCAGCTTGGTTTCTTTTTCCTACGAGCAGTACTTC. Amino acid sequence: CASSLVSFSYEQYF.

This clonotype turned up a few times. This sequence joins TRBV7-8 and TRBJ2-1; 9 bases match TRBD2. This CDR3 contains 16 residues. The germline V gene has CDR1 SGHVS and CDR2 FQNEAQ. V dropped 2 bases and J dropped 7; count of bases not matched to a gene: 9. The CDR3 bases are TGTGCCAGCAGCTTAATTAGGGCTAGCGGGACAAATGAGCAGTTCTTC. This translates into CASSLIRASGTNEQFF.

The CDR3 protein is CASSDIETAYNEQFF. In DNA, the CDR3 is TGTGCCAGCAGTGATATAGAGACAGCGTACAATGAGCAGTTCTTC. The V gene is TRBV2, the J gene TRBJ2-1, with D perhaps TRBD1 (5 bases). Per the germline V gene, CDR1 is SNHLY and CDR2 is FYNNEI. The CDR3 length is 15 residues. The germline V and J ends were trimmed by 3 bases and 4 bases, with 13 bases remaining between them. The full variable domain, completed using reference TRBV2 and TRBJ2-1, is EPEVTQTPSHQVTQMGQEVILRCVPISNHLYFYWYRQILGQKVEFLVSFYNNEISEKSEIFDDQFSVERPDGSNFTLKIRSTKLEDSAMYFCASSDIETAYNEQFFGPGTRLTVL.